This entry lists 8 T cell receptor beta chains sequenced from one sample in a study of identical twins' blood T cells. TCRdb redid the calling of the 5' RACE reads with MiXCR, one entry per CDR3 protein. The sample has around 380,000 distinct CDR3 sequences, under 30% seen once. Material for sequencing was PBMCs. These receptors originate from a woman aged 18 to 55 in good health.

This clonotype has more than one count but fewer than ten. The rearrangement links TRBV19 to TRBJ2-1, with D uncertain. The V gene lost 1 base and the J gene lost 4 bases, with 5 bases spanning the gap. The germline CDR1 and CDR2 sequences are LNHDA and SQIVND (reference sequence). There are 13 residues in the CDR3. The CDR3 region has the DNA TGTGCCAGTAGTATAGGTAATTACAATGAGCAGTTCTTC. This translates into CASSIGNYNEQFF.

This clonotype showed up just a few times. The gene calls are TRBV10-3 and TRBJ1-5, with D possibly TRBD1 on 5 matching bases. Germline CDR1 reads ENHRY; CDR2 reads SYGVKD. CDR3 size: 13 residues. V gave up 4 bases and J gave up 1 base, with 5 bases separating them. DNA for the CDR3: TGTGCCATCAGTGGACAGAGCAATCAGCCCCAGCATTTT. Translation: CAISGQSNQPQHF.

In its sample, this clonotype was seen a few times. The chain employs TRBV7-9 and TRBJ1-1; no clear D. Germline lookup yields CDR1 SEHNR and CDR2 FQNEAQ (reference sequence). V dropped 3 bases and J dropped 3 bases, with 8 bases sitting between them. This CDR3 has 13 amino acids. DNA of the CDR3: TGTGCCAGCAGCTTTGAAGTGGACACTGAAGCTTTCTTT. Amino acid sequence: CASSFEVDTEAFF.

The chain joins TRBV6-6 to TRBJ1-5, with 7 bases identical to TRBD1. The V gene's germline CDR1 is MNHNY and CDR2 SVGAGI (reference sequence). The trim removed 0 bases at V and 0 bases at J, leaving 5 bases unmatched. CDR3 length: 17 amino acids. CDR3 DNA: TGTGCCAGCAGTTACTCCGGGACAGACTATAGCAATCAGCCCCAGCATTTT. It yields the protein CASSYSGTDYSNQPQHF.

The chain has TRBV7-6 and TRBJ2-1; unclear D gene. V was trimmed by 4 bases and J by 5 bases, leaving 12 bases between them. Germline CDR1 is SGHVS and CDR2 is FNYEAQ. The CDR3 sequence is 14 residues long. CDR3 in amino acids: CASSSRLQNNEQFF. The CDR3 DNA reads TGTGCCAGCAGCTCCAGGCTACAAAACAATGAGCAGTTCTTC.

In its sample, this clonotype was seen a few times. The chain combines TRBV9 with TRBJ1-1, with 8 bases that match TRBD1. V shed 3 bases and J 2 bases; nucleotides not matched to a gene: 6. CDR3 length: 15 residues. Germline lookup yields CDR1 SGDLS and CDR2 YYNGEE. CDR3 protein: CASSAGTGFNTEAFF. CDR3 DNA: TGTGCCAGCAGCGCCGGGACAGGATTTAACACTGAAGCTTTCTTT.

This chain joins TRBV10-3 and TRBJ1-1; unclear D gene. Germline-derived CDR1 and CDR2 are ENHRY and SYGVKD. This CDR3 comprises 13 residues. Between the trimmed V and J ends, which lost 4 bases and 1 base, there was a span of 7 bases. The CDR3 bases are TGTGCCATCAGTGTCAGCCAGAACACTGAAGCTTTCTTT. Translation: CAISVSQNTEAFF.

This clonotype occurred a few times. V is TRBV20-1 and J is TRBJ1-1; D is uncertain. This CDR3 region has 13 residues. V was trimmed by 6 bases and J by 1 base, leaving 12 bases between them. Looked up from germline, CDR1 is DFQATT and CDR2 is SNEGSKA (reference sequence). Written as DNA, the CDR3 is TGCAGTGCCCCACCCCAGGCGAACACTGAAGCTTTCTTT. It encodes CSAPPQANTEAFF.